This record covers a single T cell receptor (beta chain). Sample-barcoded 5' priming and a J-beta primer mix drove a second PCR of 7 to 11 cycles. Each CDR3 protein gets one entry after TCRdb re-called the 5' RACE reads with MiXCR. The sample comprises some 1.4 million distinct CDR3 sequences, around 39% of which are singletons, and approximately 7.9% rests with the top ten. These data originate in a study of blood T cells in healthy people across ages. Trimming removed 2 bases from V and 5 bases from J, with 14 bases in between. This CDR3 has 15 amino acids. Germline V lookup: CDR1 KGHDR, CDR2 SFDVKD.

The rearrangement uses TRBV24-1 and TRBJ2-5; D is possibly TRBD2 (5 bases). Sequenced: blood. This sequence originates from a woman younger than 30 in good health. The CDR3 nucleotides read TGTGCCACCAGTGATTCTAGCAAGCTTTTTGAGACCCAGTACTTC. Translated: CATSDSSKLFETQYF.